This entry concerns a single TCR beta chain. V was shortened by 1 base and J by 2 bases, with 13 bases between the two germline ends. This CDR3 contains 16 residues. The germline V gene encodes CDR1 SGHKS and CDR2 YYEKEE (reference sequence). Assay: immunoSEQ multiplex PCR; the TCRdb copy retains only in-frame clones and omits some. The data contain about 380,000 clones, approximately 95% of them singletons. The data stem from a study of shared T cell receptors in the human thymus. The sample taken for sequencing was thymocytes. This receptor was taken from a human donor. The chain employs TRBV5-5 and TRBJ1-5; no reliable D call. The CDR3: CASSLHAGLGNQPQHF. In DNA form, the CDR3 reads TGTGCCAGCAGCTTGCACGCAGGCTTAGGCAATCAGCCCCAGCATTTT.